The present T cell receptor (beta chain) was sequenced within a study of shared clonotypes between healthy human individuals. Whole-study findings and limits: Sampling involved blood alone; tissue repertoires likely differ. Deeper or shallower sequencing was expected to change how clonotypes are shared among donors.

Clones were sequenced by immunoSEQ multiplex PCR, and TCRdb holds only the in-frame ones, with some missing. The sample lists around 550,000 clones; 85% to 95% were seen once. Worth noting for this clone: Its antigen is still unknown.

This CDR3 has 16 residues. Looked up from germline, CDR1 is SGDLS and CDR2 is YYNGEE. With 3 bases clipped from V and 5 bases from J, the junction kept 8 bases outside the gene matches. CD8 cells classed as naive were CD45RO-negative and positively selected for CCR7, excluding terminally differentiated effector memory CD45RA+ cells. This chain joins TRBV9 and TRBJ2-3; TRBD2 matches at 11 bases. The sample was naive CD8+ T cells sorted from blood. The source of this sequence is a woman under 40 in good health. CDR3 region: CASSETSGSREDTQYF. As DNA, the CDR3 is TGTGCCAGCAGCGAAACTAGCGGGAGTCGGGAAGATACGCAGTATTTT.